These 25 T cell receptor beta chains were sequenced from one sample in a study of blood T cell repertoires in COVID-19 (dated by TCRdb to 2018 to 2020). Libraries were prepared through the immunoSEQ multiplex PCR assay. Sourced from immuneACCESS, this table was stored by TCRdb with only in-frame sequences that have V and J called. A share of the clones is absent; for the studies checked, an unresolved V gene accounts for under half, and the remainder has no known explanation. Here the sample has roughly 120,000 clones; 90% occur a single time. Of the sample, under 2% falls within the top ten clones. Source material: peripheral blood. The receptors stem from a human donor with active COVID-19. The donor label of this sample is uncertain.

The rearrangement uses TRBV10-3 and TRBJ1-6, with D perhaps matching TRBD1 (5 bases). CDR1 is ENHRY, CDR2 SYGVKD, per germline. V lost 6 bases and J 10 bases, leaving 16 bases between the germline ends. The CDR3 runs to 14 residues. The CDR3 spells CAIRGVSGGSPLHF. The CDR3 DNA reads TGTGCCATCAGGGGGGTCTCCGGGGGGTCACCCCTCCACTTT.

The chain carries TRBV30 and TRBJ1-3; D gene unclear. The ends were cut back, 2 bases at V and 2 bases at J, with 16 bases in the middle. This CDR3 is built from 16 residues. Germline values: CDR1 GTSNPN, CDR2 SVGIG (reference sequence). The chain's CDR3 is CAWSWAGQSAGNTIYF. In DNA, the CDR3 is TGTGCCTGGAGTTGGGCGGGTCAATCAGCTGGAAACACCATATATTTT.

The rearrangement links TRBV2 to TRBJ2-3, with 9 bases fitting TRBD2. The germline V gene has CDR1 SNHLY and CDR2 FYNNEI. There are 15 residues in the CDR3. With V trimmed by 7 bases and J by 6 bases, 11 bases remained unmatched. The CDR3 spells CASKQAGGPSDTQYF. The CDR3 DNA reads as TGTGCCAGCAAACAAGCGGGGGGCCCCTCGGATACGCAGTATTTT. The full variable domain, its missing parts supplied by reference TRBV2 and TRBJ2-3, is EPEVTQTPSHQVTQMGQEVILRCVPISNHLYFYWYRQILGQKVEFLVSFYNNEISEKSEIFDDQFSVERPDGSNFTLKIRSTKLEDSAMYFCASKQAGGPSDTQYFGPGTRLTVL.

The V gene is TRBV19, the J gene TRBJ2-1; 11 positions match TRBD2. Trimming at V came to 4 bases and at J to 8 bases, leaving 10 bases not matched to a gene. The CDR3 loop spans 16 amino acids. CDR1 is LNHDA and CDR2 is SQIVND in the germline V gene (reference sequence). Written as DNA, the CDR3 is TGTGCCAGTAGTAAACTAGCGGGGGCTTTAGGGGATGAGCAGTTCTTC. The encoded protein is CASSKLAGALGDEQFF.

The V gene is TRBV5-5, the J gene TRBJ1-3; TRBD1 matches 11 bases. This CDR3 contains 13 residues. The trim removed 4 bases at V and 14 bases at J, leaving 8 bases unmatched. The germline CDR1 and CDR2 sequences are SGHKS and YYEKEE (reference sequence). The CDR3 DNA reads as TGTGCCAGCAGCCCTTGGACAGGGGGCATTGTATATTTT. It yields the protein CASSPWTGGIVYF.

This chain uses TRBV6-2 or TRBV6-3 with TRBJ2-1; D is possibly TRBD2 (7 bases). V dropped 3 bases and J dropped 0 bases, with 15 bases sitting between them. Germline values: CDR1 MNHEY, CDR2 SVGEGT. The CDR3 covers 17 residues. CDR3 sequence: CASSYRWGGPSYNEQFF. The CDR3 nucleotides are TGTGCCAGCAGTTATAGGTGGGGGGGCCCCTCCTACAATGAGCAGTTCTTC.

The J gene is TRBJ2-2, the V gene TRBV2; 9 bases fit TRBD2. The V gene end was trimmed by 3 bases and the J gene end by 5 bases; junction bases not matched to a gene: 4. The CDR3 consists of 15 residues. CDR1 is SNHLY, CDR2 FYNNEI, per germline. CDR3 residues: CASSDLAGRTGELFF. As DNA, the CDR3 is TGTGCCAGCAGTGACCTAGCGGGGCGAACCGGGGAGCTGTTTTTT.

In its sample, this clone was seen a few times. V is TRBV4-3 and J is TRBJ2-5; the match to TRBD2 covers 8 bases. This CDR3 spans 17 amino acids. Germline V gives CDR1 LGHNA, CDR2 YSLEER. V was pared by 0 bases and J by 4 bases, with 10 bases of the junction left unmatched. CDR3 nucleotides: TGCGCCAGCAGCCAAGATAACCGGGGGGGCTTCCGAGAGACCCAGTACTTC. Encoded protein: CASSQDNRGGFRETQYF.

The CDR3 loop is CASSPSAGVNYGYTF. CDR3 nucleotide sequence: TGTGCCAGCAGCCCAAGTGCAGGGGTCAACTATGGCTACACCTTC. The chain combines TRBV9 with TRBJ1-2; possibly TRBD1 for D (6 bases). The CDR3 runs 15 residues. Per germline, CDR1 SGDLS and CDR2 YYNGEE. V was clipped by 4 bases and J by 2 bases, with 15 bases between them.

The chain links TRBV14 to TRBJ2-3, with unresolved D. The CDR3 runs to 16 residues. V was pared by 4 bases and J by 2 bases, with 16 bases between. The germline CDR1 and CDR2 sequences are SGHDN and FVKESK. The CDR3: CASSLSGFLFTDTQYF. The CDR3 coding sequence is TGTGCCAGCAGCCTATCAGGCTTTTTATTCACAGATACGCAGTATTTT.

The table lists this clone with a count of one. V and J are TRBV6-6 and TRBJ1-2; D uncertain. Germline lookup yields CDR1 MNHNY and CDR2 SVGAGI (reference sequence). The CDR3 consists of 12 residues. Trimming stripped 4 bases from V and 3 bases from J, with 6 bases between. The CDR3 nucleotides read TGTGCCAGCAGTTTCCGGGACTATGGCTACACCTTC. Residues: CASSFRDYGYTF.

The chain has TRBV29-1 and TRBJ1-1, with 10 bases fitting TRBD1. Germline lookup yields CDR1 SQVTM and CDR2 ANQGSEA. The trim removed 5 bases at V and 3 bases at J, leaving 9 bases unmatched. The length of the CDR3 is 15 residues. The CDR3 DNA reads TGCAGCGTTACCCGACAGGGGGCAGGGGACACTGAAGCTTTCTTT. This encodes CSVTRQGAGDTEAFF.

This sequence joins TRBV29-1 and TRBJ1-2; no clear D gene. The germline gives CDR1 SQVTM, CDR2 ANQGSEA. This CDR3 spans 15 amino acids. The V end was cut by 3 bases, the J end by 13 bases, with 27 bases between. The DNA for the CDR3 is TGCAGCGTTGACATTCCCCTAATTGAGGGAGGCCGTGGCACCTTC. Protein sequence: CSVDIPLIEGGRGTF.

The V and J genes are TRBV28 and TRBJ2-3, with TRBD2 matching over 9 bases. The V and J ends lost 1 base and 7 bases, in that order; junction bases with no gene match: 9. Germline V gene lookup returns CDR1 MDHEN and CDR2 SYDVKM. The CDR3 runs to 16 residues. The CDR3 protein is CASSLYAAGGPYTQYF. The CDR3 DNA follows: TGTGCCAGCAGTTTATACGCGGCGGGGGGGCCCTATACGCAGTATTTT. Variable domain in full (rest from reference TRBV28 and TRBJ2-3): DVKVTQSSRYLVKRTGEKVFLECVQDMDHENMFWYRQDPGLGLRLIYFSYDVKMKEKGDIPEGYSVSREKKERFSLILESASTNQTSMYLCASSLYAAGGPYTQYFGPGTRLTVL.

This chain connects TRBV19 to TRBJ1-2; 7 bases align to TRBD1. J was trimmed by 2 bases and V by 4 bases; bases with no gene match: 4. The CDR3 is 14 amino acids. The germline gives CDR1 LNHDA, CDR2 SQIVND (reference sequence). The CDR3 nucleotides read TGTGCCAGTAGTAGGGACAGTTTAAACTATGGCTACACCTTC. Residues: CASSRDSLNYGYTF.

Of note for this clone: The same CDR3 arises from other DNA sequences in this sample as well. J is TRBJ2-7 and V is TRBV5-1; tentative D call: TRBD1 (5 bases). Germline-derived CDR1 and CDR2 are SGHRS and YFSETQ. The CDR3 is made up of 13 amino acids. V was pared by 0 bases and J by 7 bases, with 11 bases between. The CDR3 loop reads CASSLGRGNEQYF. CDR3 DNA sequence: TGCGCCAGCAGCTTGGGTAGGGGAAATGAGCAGTACTTC.

The rearrangement links TRBV6-1 to TRBJ2-3, with TRBD2 matching over 10 bases. Trimming at V came to 2 bases and at J to 3 bases, leaving 2 bases not matched to a gene. This CDR3 comprises 15 residues. CDR1 and CDR2 (germline): MNHNS, SASEGT. CDR3 sequence: CASSEQLAGTDTQYF. CDR3 sequence (DNA): TGTGCCAGCAGTGAACAACTAGCGGGGACAGATACGCAGTATTTT.

CDR3 region: CASSKQGAYNTEAFF. The CDR3 DNA follows: TGTGCCAGCAGCAAACAGGGGGCATATAACACTGAAGCTTTCTTT. The chain links TRBV5-4 to TRBJ1-1; 9 bases match TRBD1. V shed 4 bases and J 2 bases; nucleotides not matched to a gene: 6. The CDR3 sequence is 15 residues long. CDR1 and CDR2 from the germline V gene are SGHNT and YYREEE (reference sequence).

The genes are TRBV5-6 and TRBJ1-6, with a possible D match to TRBD1 (5 bases). The CDR3 sequence is 13 residues long. The ends were cut back, 2 bases at V and 7 bases at J, with 7 bases in the middle. CDR1 is SGHDT and CDR2 is YYEEEE in the germline V gene. The chain's CDR3 is CASSFQGNSPLHF. In nucleotides, the CDR3 is TGTGCCAGCAGCTTCCAGGGAAATTCACCCCTCCACTTT.

The CDR3 loop reads CATSRDRVADTQYF. The CDR3 region has the DNA TGTGCCACCAGCAGAGACAGGGTGGCAGATACGCAGTATTTT. This chain uses TRBV15 with TRBJ2-3; D is perhaps TRBD1 (5 bases). The CDR3 has 14 amino acids. From germline, CDR1 is LNHNV and CDR2 YYDKDF (reference sequence). Deletions cut 0 bases from V and 4 bases from J, with 8 bases between.

The chain has TRBV18 and TRBJ2-3; tentatively, D is TRBD1 (5 bases). The germline gives CDR1 KGHSH, CDR2 LQKENI. The CDR3 covers 13 residues. Between the trimmed V and J ends, which lost 9 bases and 1 base, there was a span of 11 bases. The CDR3 sequence: CASQGTRTDTQYF. The DNA of the CDR3 is TGTGCCAGTCAGGGTACCCGCACAGATACGCAGTATTTT.

The chain couples TRBV4-2 to TRBJ2-3, with 9 positions matching TRBD2. Germline lookup yields CDR1 LGHNA and CDR2 YNFKEQ. CDR3 length: 15 amino acids. Trimming cost V 0 bases and J 4 bases; bases outside gene matches: 2. CDR3 sequence (DNA): TGTGCCAGCAGCCAAGAGCGGGGGGGCCCAGATACGCAGTATTTT. It encodes CASSQERGGPDTQYF.

The chain uses TRBV3-1 (or the pseudogene TRBV3-2) and TRBJ2-7; D not resolved. CDR1 and CDR2 from the germline V gene are LGHDT and YNNKEL (reference sequence). The V and J ends lost 3 bases and 6 bases respectively, with 12 bases between them. The CDR3 contains 13 residues. CDR3: CASSHARLPEQYF. CDR3 bases: TGTGCCAGCAGCCATGCGCGGCTGCCCGAGCAGTACTTC.

The gene calls are TRBV6-5 and TRBJ1-1, with a possible D match to TRBD1 (6 bases). Per germline, CDR1 MNHEY and CDR2 SVGAGI. The CDR3 spans 13 residues. Trimming took 6 bases from V and 5 from J, leaving 13 bases between them. The CDR3: CASSDGGATEAFF. CDR3 nucleotide sequence: TGTGCCAGCAGCGACGGGGGGGCAACTGAAGCTTTCTTT.

The chain carries TRBV19 and TRBJ1-5, with D perhaps TRBD1 (6 bases). This CDR3 has 16 residues. Trimming took 4 bases from V and 6 from J, leaving 19 bases between them. CDR1 is LNHDA and CDR2 is SQIVND in the germline V gene (reference sequence). DNA for the CDR3: TGTGCCAGTAGTACAAATCGTGGGGGCGGAGGTCAGCCCCAGCATTTT. Translation gives CASSTNRGGGGQPQHF.